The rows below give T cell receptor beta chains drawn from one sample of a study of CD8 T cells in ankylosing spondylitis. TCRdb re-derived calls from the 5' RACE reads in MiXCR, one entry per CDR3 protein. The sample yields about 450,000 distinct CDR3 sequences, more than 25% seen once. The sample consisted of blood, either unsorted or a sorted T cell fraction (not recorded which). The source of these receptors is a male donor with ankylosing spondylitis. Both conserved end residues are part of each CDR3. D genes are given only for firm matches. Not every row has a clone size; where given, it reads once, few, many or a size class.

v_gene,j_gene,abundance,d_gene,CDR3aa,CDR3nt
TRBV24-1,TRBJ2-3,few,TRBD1,CATSEPGQGADTQYF,TGTGCCACCAGTGAACCCGGACAGGGAGCAGATACGCAGTATTTT
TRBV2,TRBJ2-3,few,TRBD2,CASSRLASTDTQYF,TGTGCCAGCAGCAGACTAGCGAGCACAGATACGCAGTATTTT
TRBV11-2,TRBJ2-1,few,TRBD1,CASSLGQGAYEQFF,TGTGCCAGCAGCTTAGGTCAGGGGGCGTATGAGCAGTTCTTC
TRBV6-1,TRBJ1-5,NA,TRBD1,CASRDRTGYSNQPQHF,TGTGCCAGCAGAGATAGGACAGGGTATAGCAATCAGCCCCAGCATTTT
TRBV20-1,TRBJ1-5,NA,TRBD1,CSARDRVSNQPQHF,TGCAGTGCCAGGGACAGGGTTAGCAATCAGCCCCAGCATTTT
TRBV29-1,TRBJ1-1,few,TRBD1,CSVDRGQGSRAFF,TGCAGCGTTGATCGGGGACAGGGATCGCGGGCTTTCTTT
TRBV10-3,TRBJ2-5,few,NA,CAISESWETQYF,TGTGCCATCAGTGAGTCGTGGGAGACCCAGTACTTC
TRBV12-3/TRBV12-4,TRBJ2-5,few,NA,CASSFGQGEETQYF,TGTGCCAGCAGTTTCGGGCAGGGTGAAGAGACCCAGTACTTC
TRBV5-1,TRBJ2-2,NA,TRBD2,CASSGKKAGVNTGELFF,TGCGCCAGCAGCGGGAAAAAAGCGGGAGTTAACACCGGGGAGCTGTTTTTT
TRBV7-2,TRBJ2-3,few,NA,CASSLKAGRTDTQYF,TGTGCCAGCAGCTTAAAGGCGGGGCGCACAGATACGCAGTATTTT
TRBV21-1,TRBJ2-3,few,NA,CASSKLGRGRPDTQYF,TGTGCCAGCAGCAAATTGGGACGGGGGAGACCAGATACGCAGTATTTT
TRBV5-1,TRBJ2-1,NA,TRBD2,CASSLDAGELYNEQFF,TGCGCCAGCAGCTTGGATGCGGGAGAACTCTACAATGAGCAGTTCTTC
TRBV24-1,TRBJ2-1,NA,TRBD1,CATSDSPGQGPSYNEQFF,TGTGCCACCAGTGATTCCCCGGGACAGGGTCCCTCCTACAATGAGCAGTTCTTC
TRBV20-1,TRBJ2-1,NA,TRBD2,CSARDPLAGDGNNEQFF,TGCAGTGCTAGAGATCCACTAGCGGGAGATGGTAACAATGAGCAGTTCTTC
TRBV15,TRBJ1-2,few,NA,CATSRERGIYGYTF,TGTGCCACCAGCAGAGAACGGGGAATCTATGGCTACACCTTC
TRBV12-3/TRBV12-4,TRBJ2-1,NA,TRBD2,CASSPSPGRGRAHEQFF,TGTGCCAGCAGTCCCTCCCCTGGGAGAGGGAGGGCCCATGAGCAGTTCTTC
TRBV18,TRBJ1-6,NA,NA,CASSPRGPAQAPLHF,TGTGCCAGCTCACCACGGGGTCCTGCCCAGGCACCCCTCCACTTT
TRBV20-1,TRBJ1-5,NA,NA,CCAAQTGFSNQPQHF,TGCTGTGCAGCGCAGACAGGTTTTAGCAATCAGCCCCAGCATTTT
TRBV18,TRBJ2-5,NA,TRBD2,CASSPSPSGSSETQYF,TGTGCCAGCTCACCATCGCCTAGCGGGAGTAGTGAGACCCAGTACTTC
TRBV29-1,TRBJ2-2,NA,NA,CSGRISTGELFF,TGCAGCGGCCGAATTTCCACCGGGGAGCTGTTTTTT
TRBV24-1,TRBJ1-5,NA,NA,CATSDSSRDSNQPQHF,TGTGCCACCAGTGACTCTTCCCGGGACAGCAATCAGCCCCAGCATTTT
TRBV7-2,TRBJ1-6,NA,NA,CASRRLNSPLHF,TGTGCCAGCAGACGCCTAAATTCACCCCTCCACTTT
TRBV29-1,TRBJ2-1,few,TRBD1,CSVVRDRGFYNEQFF,TGCAGCGTTGTCCGGGACAGGGGATTTTACAATGAGCAGTTCTTC
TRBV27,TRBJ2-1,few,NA,CASRGGYYNEQFF,TGTGCCAGCAGGGGGGGATATTACAATGAGCAGTTCTTC
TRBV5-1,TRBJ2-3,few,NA,CASSFRRATSSTDTQYF,TGCGCCAGCAGCTTCAGGCGGGCCACCTCTAGCACAGATACGCAGTATTTT
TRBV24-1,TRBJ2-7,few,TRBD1,CATSEGTDASYEQYF,TGTGCCACCAGTGAGGGGACAGATGCTTCCTACGAGCAGTACTTC
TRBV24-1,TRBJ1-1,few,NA,CATSDPNGGENTEAFF,TGTGCCACCAGTGACCCGAACGGGGGAGAGAACACTGAAGCTTTCTTT
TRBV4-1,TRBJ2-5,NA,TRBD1,CASSRTGQPQETQYF,TGCGCCAGCAGCCGAACGGGACAGCCCCAAGAGACCCAGTACTTC
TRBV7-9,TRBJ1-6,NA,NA,CASSLISGGWDSPLHF,TGTGCCAGCAGCTTAATCTCCGGGGGCTGGGATTCACCCCTCCACTTT
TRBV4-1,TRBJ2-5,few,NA,CASSAGTLGETQYF,TGCGCCAGCAGTGCCGGAACGCTCGGGGAGACCCAGTACTTC
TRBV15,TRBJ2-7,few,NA,CATSVRSEHEQYF,TGTGCCACCAGCGTCCGGAGCGAACACGAGCAGTACTTC
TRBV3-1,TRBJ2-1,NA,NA,CASSPPNDEQFF,TGTGCCAGCAGCCCCCCCAACGATGAGCAGTTCTTC
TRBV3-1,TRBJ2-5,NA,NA,CASSPSSFWETQYF,TGTGCCAGCAGCCCGTCGTCGTTTTGGGAGACCCAGTACTTC
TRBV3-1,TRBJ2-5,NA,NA,CASSHSSASKETQYF,TGTGCCAGCAGCCATTCCTCGGCGTCAAAAGAGACCCAGTACTTC
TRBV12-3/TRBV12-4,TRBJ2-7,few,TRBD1,CASSLGQGDSYEQYF,TGTGCCAGCAGTTTAGGGCAGGGGGATTCCTACGAGCAGTACTTC
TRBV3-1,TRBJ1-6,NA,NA,CASSQGATPTLHF,TGTGCCAGCAGCCAGGGGGCCACACCGACCCTCCACTTT
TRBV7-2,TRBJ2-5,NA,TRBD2,CASSLGASGRETQYF,TGTGCCAGCAGCTTAGGGGCTAGCGGGAGAGAGACCCAGTACTTC
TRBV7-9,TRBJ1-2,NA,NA,CASSFPDPIYGYTF,TGTGCCAGCAGCTTCCCCGATCCCATCTATGGCTACACCTTC